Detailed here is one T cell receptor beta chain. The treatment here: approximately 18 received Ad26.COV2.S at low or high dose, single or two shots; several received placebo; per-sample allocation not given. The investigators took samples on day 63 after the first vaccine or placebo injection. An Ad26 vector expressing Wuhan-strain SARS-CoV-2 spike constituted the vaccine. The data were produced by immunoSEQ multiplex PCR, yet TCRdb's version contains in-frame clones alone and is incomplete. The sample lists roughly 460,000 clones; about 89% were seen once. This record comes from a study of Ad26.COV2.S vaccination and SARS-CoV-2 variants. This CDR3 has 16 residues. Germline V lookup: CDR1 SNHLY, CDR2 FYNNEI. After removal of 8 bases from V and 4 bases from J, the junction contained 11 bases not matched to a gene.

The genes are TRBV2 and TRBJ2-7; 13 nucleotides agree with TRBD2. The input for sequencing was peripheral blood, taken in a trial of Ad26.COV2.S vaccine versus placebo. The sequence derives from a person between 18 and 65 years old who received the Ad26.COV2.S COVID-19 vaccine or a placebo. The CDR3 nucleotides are TGTGCCAGCTGGGGAGGAAGGACTAGCGGGAGTTACGAGCAGTACTTC. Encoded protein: CASWGGRTSGSYEQYF.